These 29 T cell receptor beta chains originate from one sample sequenced in a study of PD-L1 blockade in urothelial cancer. Here immunoSEQ multiplex PCR was the method, and the copy in TCRdb shows in-frame clones only, minus some. Altogether 29,000 or so clones are present, around 87% being singletons, with the ten largest covering about 3%. This specimen was PBMCs, taken around atezolizumab (anti-PD-L1) treatment. The receptors shown here come from a man in his forties or fifties with urothelial cancer.

This sequence joins TRBV9 and TRBJ2-5; the match to TRBD2 covers 13 bases. V was clipped by 4 bases and J by 2 bases; unmatched bases: 2. CDR1 is SGDLS, CDR2 YYNGEE, per germline. The CDR3 is made up of 15 amino acids. CDR3 sequence (DNA): TGTGCCAGCAGCAAGGGACTAGCGGGACAAGAGACCCAGTACTTC. Protein: CASSKGLAGQETQYF.

This clone came up once. V gene TRBV11-2 combines with J gene TRBJ2-1; possibly TRBD2 for D (7 bases). Germline-derived CDR1 and CDR2 are SGHAT and FQNNGV. With 5 bases removed from V and 8 bases from J, the gap between germline ends came to 28 bases. The CDR3 contains 18 residues. CDR3 DNA sequence: TGTGCCAGCAGCCCCCCTCGGGGGCGGGGGAGCCCCGGGGATGAGCAGTTCTTC. Protein product: CASSPPRGRGSPGDEQFF.

The chain joins TRBV5-1 to TRBJ2-1, with 7 bases aligning to TRBD2. Losses at the gene ends were 0 bases for V and 7 bases for J; bases not matched to a gene: 4. The CDR3 is 14 residues long. Germline CDR1 is SGHRS and CDR2 is YFSETQ. Here the CDR3 reads CASSLEAGWNEQFF. CDR3 bases: TGCGCCAGCAGCTTGGAAGCGGGGTGGAATGAGCAGTTCTTC.

Only a few counts were recorded for this clone. The rearrangement links TRBV5-5 to TRBJ2-2; TRBD1 aligns across 8 bases. The junction had 6 bases not matched to a gene; V was cut back by 3 bases and J by 5 bases. CDR1 is SGHKS, CDR2 YYEKEE, per germline (reference sequence). This CDR3 spans 15 amino acids. The CDR3 DNA follows: TGTGCCAGCAGCTCGGACAGGGAAAGGACCGGGGAGCTGTTTTTT. This encodes CASSSDRERTGELFF.

This clone was observed a single time. The chain uses TRBV7-2 and TRBJ2-7, with a possible D match to TRBD2 (6 bases). The CDR3 totals 12 residues. Germline V lookup: CDR1 SGHTA, CDR2 FQGNSA. V was trimmed by 3 bases and J by 6 bases, leaving 9 bases between them. As DNA, the CDR3 is TGTGCCAGCAGCTTCTACGGGAGCGAGCAGTACTTC. Translation: CASSFYGSEQYF.

This chain connects TRBV11-2 to TRBJ2-4; weak D call: TRBD2 (6 bases). The CDR3 totals 17 residues. The V and J ends lost 5 bases and 4 bases respectively, with 21 bases between them. Germline V gene data show CDR1 as SGHAT and CDR2 as FQNNGV. CDR3 sequence: CASSHPRREAGKNIQYF. The CDR3 nucleotides read TGTGCCAGCAGCCATCCGCGCAGGGAGGCGGGGAAAAACATTCAGTACTTC.

This clone was detected once. The same CDR3 arises from other DNA sequences in this sample as well. For the CDR3, the DNA is TGTGCCAGCAACCTAGCGGGGGGCAATGAGCAGTTCTTC. Residues: CASNLAGGNEQFF. The chain employs TRBV27 and TRBJ2-1, with 11 nucleotides matching TRBD2. CDR3 length: 13 residues. Germline values: CDR1 MNHEY, CDR2 SMNVEV (reference sequence). The V and J ends lost 7 bases and 6 bases, in that order; junction bases with no gene match: 2.

The V call is TRBV27, the J call TRBJ1-1, with no clear D. Germline V CDR1 and CDR2: MNHEY, SMNVEV (reference sequence). The CDR3 runs 12 residues. The V and J ends lost 7 bases and 6 bases respectively, with 12 bases between them. The CDR3 DNA sequence: TGTGCCAGCAATTATGTTCCCCCTGAAGCTTTCTTT. As protein: CASNYVPPEAFF.

This clone was counted between two and nine times. This chain uses TRBV7-2 with TRBJ2-7; weak D call: TRBD1 (6 bases). V was trimmed by 4 bases and J by 2 bases, leaving 15 bases between them. Germline CDR1 is SGHTA and CDR2 is FQGNSA. This CDR3 contains 15 residues. The CDR3 region is CASSSPRGSAYEQYF. The CDR3 coding sequence is TGTGCCAGCAGCTCCCCCAGGGGATCGGCCTACGAGCAGTACTTC. The variable domain in full, with the rest retrieved from reference TRBV7-2 and TRBJ2-7, is GAGVSQSPSNKVTEKGKDVELRCDPISGHTALYWYRQSLGQGLEFLIYFQGNSAPDKSGLPSDRFSAERTGGSVSTLTIQRTQQEDSAVYLCASSSPRGSAYEQYFGPGTRLTVT.

The chain uses TRBV4-3 and TRBJ2-1; 8 bases agree with TRBD2. CDR3 size: 16 residues. The V and J ends lost 4 bases and 8 bases, in that order; junction bases with no gene match: 13. The germline gives CDR1 LGHNA, CDR2 YSLEER. The CDR3 loop is CASSRVGTRALDEQFF. In nucleotides, the CDR3 is TGCGCCAGCAGCCGAGTCGGGACTAGGGCTTTGGATGAGCAGTTCTTC.

The rearrangement links TRBV5-4 to TRBJ2-5, with D perhaps matching TRBD1 (8 bases). The CDR3 sequence is 14 residues long. Between the trimmed V and J ends, which lost 1 base and 3 bases, there was a span of 10 bases. CDR1 SGHNT and CDR2 YYREEE come from the germline V gene (reference sequence). In DNA form, the CDR3 reads TGTGCCAGCAGCTTGACAGGGGGGGAAGAGACCCAGTACTTC. The encoded protein is CASSLTGGEETQYF.

The chain carries TRBV30 and TRBJ1-4; D gene ambiguous. This CDR3 comprises 14 residues. Germline values: CDR1 GTSNPN, CDR2 SVGIG (reference sequence). The ends were cut back, 5 bases at V and 0 bases at J, with 10 bases in the middle. The CDR3 protein is CAWAERATNEKLFF. The CDR3, as DNA: TGTGCCTGGGCAGAGAGGGCAACTAATGAAAAACTGTTTTTT.

The chain has TRBV12-5 and TRBJ2-2; 16 bases are shared with TRBD2. Germline CDR1 is LGHNT and CDR2 is FRNRAP. The junction had 10 bases not matched to a gene; V was cut back by 0 bases and J by 0 bases. CDR3 length: 22 residues. The CDR3 region is CASGLVSGTSGGAPPNTGELFF. In DNA form, the CDR3 reads TGTGCTAGTGGTTTGGTTTCCGGGACTAGCGGGGGGGCTCCCCCGAACACCGGGGAGCTGTTTTTT.

The chain carries TRBV10-3 and TRBJ1-5; D may be TRBD1 (6 bases). Trimming took 2 bases from V and 6 from J, leaving 17 bases between them. Germline V gives CDR1 ENHRY, CDR2 SYGVKD. The CDR3 has 16 amino acids. Written as DNA, the CDR3 is TGTGCCATCAGTGAGGGGGGCAGGGATAGTAGTCAGCCCCAGCATTTT. Protein: CAISEGGRDSSQPQHF.

The chain is built from TRBV27 and TRBJ2-7, with 7 bases aligning to TRBD1. Germline-derived CDR1 and CDR2 are MNHEY and SMNVEV (reference sequence). V lost 5 bases, J lost 0 bases, and 4 bases stayed unmatched. The CDR3 runs to 14 residues. The CDR3 sequence: CASSTGTASYEQYF. CDR3 bases: TGTGCCAGCAGTACCGGGACAGCCTCCTACGAGCAGTACTTC.

The rearrangement uses TRBV29-1 and TRBJ1-1, with 8 bases that match TRBD1. Germline values: CDR1 SQVTM, CDR2 ANQGSEA. CDR3 size: 13 residues. The trim removed 2 bases at V and 1 base at J, leaving 0 bases unmatched. Here the CDR3 reads CSVETGGNTEAFF. CDR3 sequence (DNA): TGCAGCGTTGAAACAGGGGGGAACACTGAAGCTTTCTTT.

V is TRBV11-2 and J is TRBJ2-5; 8 bases are shared with TRBD1. The length of the CDR3 is 14 residues. The germline gives CDR1 SGHAT, CDR2 FQNNGV. V lost 5 bases to trimming and J lost 7 bases; unmatched junction nucleotides: 9. The CDR3: CASSPGTGRGTQYF. The CDR3, as DNA: TGTGCCAGCAGCCCCGGGACAGGAAGGGGGACCCAGTACTTC.

This clone was recorded only once. The V gene is TRBV30, the J gene TRBJ1-4; 9 bases fit TRBD1. The V and J ends lost 3 bases and 8 bases, in that order; junction bases with no gene match: 4. This CDR3 is 13 amino acids long. The V gene's germline CDR1 is GTSNPN and CDR2 SVGIG (reference sequence). The CDR3 here is CAWRDRGVEKLFF. The CDR3, as DNA: TGTGCCTGGAGGGACAGGGGAGTGGAAAAACTGTTTTTT. The variable domain in full, completed from reference TRBV30 and TRBJ1-4, reads SQTIHQWPATLVQPVGSPLSLECTVEGTSNPNLYWYRQAAGRGLQLLFYSVGIGQISSEVPQNLSASRPQDRQFILSSKKLLLSDSGFYLCAWRDRGVEKLFFGSGTQLSVL.

The chain has TRBV7-7 and TRBJ1-1; D is unclear. This CDR3 comprises 13 residues. Germline V lookup: CDR1 SSHAT, CDR2 FNYEAQ (reference sequence). The germline V and J ends were trimmed by 2 bases and 2 bases, with 6 bases remaining between them. The CDR3 loop is CASSLQENTEAFF. The CDR3 DNA reads as TGTGCCAGCAGCTTACAGGAAAACACTGAAGCTTTCTTT.

This chain joins TRBV5-1 and TRBJ2-3; TRBD2 matches 8 bases. The CDR3 totals 18 residues. The V segment lost 3 bases and the J segment 2 bases; nucleotides outside the gene matches: 14. CDR1 SGHRS and CDR2 YFSETQ come from the germline V gene. In DNA, the CDR3 is TGCGCCAGCAGCTCTGGAGGCGGGGGGAGTTTTAACACAGATACGCAGTATTTT. Amino acids: CASSSGGGGSFNTDTQYF.

The chain links TRBV5-6 to TRBJ1-5; D not certain. V lost 7 bases, J lost 2 bases, and 7 bases lay in between. Germline CDR1 SGHDT, CDR2 YYEEEE. The CDR3 extends over 12 amino acids. Written as DNA, the CDR3 is TGTGCCAGCTCGTCAGGCAATCAGCCCCAGCATTTT. Translating it yields CASSSGNQPQHF.

The rearrangement uses TRBV30 and TRBJ1-1; 8 nucleotides line up with TRBD1. Trimming took 3 bases from V and 5 from J; bases not matched to a gene: 2. Germline V lookup: CDR1 GTSNPN, CDR2 SVGIG (reference sequence). The CDR3 length is 12 residues. This CDR3 is CAWRDRVTEAFF. CDR3 bases: TGTGCCTGGAGGGACAGGGTTACTGAAGCTTTCTTT. Full variable domain (remainder filled in from reference TRBV30 and TRBJ1-1): SQTIHQWPATLVQPVGSPLSLECTVEGTSNPNLYWYRQAAGRGLQLLFYSVGIGQISSEVPQNLSASRPQDRQFILSSKKLLLSDSGFYLCAWRDRVTEAFFGQGTRLTVV.

In its sample, this clone was seen a few times. CDR3 DNA: TGTGCCAGCAGCCTGGGACAGGTTGGAGAAAAACTGTTTTTT. As protein: CASSLGQVGEKLFF. The gene calls are TRBV5-5 and TRBJ1-4; 8 nucleotides align to TRBD1. Trimming cost V 4 bases and J 8 bases; bases outside gene matches: 7. CDR3 length equals 14 residues. CDR1 is SGHKS, CDR2 YYEKEE, per germline (reference sequence).

The rearrangement uses TRBV19 and TRBJ1-6; tentative D call: TRBD1 (6 bases). From germline, CDR1 is LNHDA and CDR2 SQIVND (reference sequence). V was clipped by 6 bases and J by 0 bases, with 12 bases between them. This CDR3 spans 16 amino acids. The CDR3 protein is CASRPTGSSYNSPLHF. The CDR3 nucleotides read TGTGCCAGTAGGCCTACAGGGAGCTCCTATAATTCACCCCTCCACTTT.

The chain recombines TRBV10-3 with TRBJ2-1; TRBD2 matches 12 bases. CDR1 and CDR2 (germline): ENHRY, SYGVKD. The CDR3 extends over 15 amino acids. Trimming at V came to 4 bases and at J to 9 bases, leaving 7 bases not matched to a gene. CDR3 residues: CAISGLAGELGEQFF. CDR3 nucleotides: TGTGCCATCAGTGGACTAGCGGGGGAGTTAGGTGAGCAGTTCTTC.

J is TRBJ2-3 and V is TRBV11-3, with TRBD2 matching 7 bases. This CDR3 region has 16 residues. CDR1 and CDR2 (germline): SGHNT, YENEEA. The junction had 5 bases not matched to a gene; V was cut back by 1 base and J by 1 base. In nucleotides, the CDR3 is TGTGCCAGCAGCTTAGGGGGGGGTTTAGGCACAGATACGCAGTATTTT. Its protein product is CASSLGGGLGTDTQYF.

CDR3 amino acids: CASTPGTSYYEQYF. The CDR3 DNA reads TGTGCCAGCACCCCCGGGACTAGTTATTACGAGCAGTACTTC. This rearrangement joins TRBV7-2 to TRBJ2-7, with TRBD2 matching over 8 bases. Germline trimming cut 7 bases from V and 4 bases from J; bases unmatched to any gene: 9. Germline V gene sequence: CDR1 SGHTA, CDR2 FQGNSA. The CDR3 consists of 14 residues.

The rearrangement joins TRBV18 to TRBJ2-5; TRBD1 matches 11 bases. This CDR3 region has 15 residues. V dropped 2 bases and J dropped 3; count of bases not matched to a gene: 2. Germline loops: CDR1 KGHSH, CDR2 LQKENI. The CDR3 DNA follows: TGTGCCAGCTCACCATGGGGACAGGGGGAAGAGACCCAGTACTTC. It is translated as CASSPWGQGEETQYF. Based on the CDR3 plus reference TRBV18 and TRBJ2-5, the full variable domain is NAGVMQNPRHLVRRRGQEARLRCSPMKGHSHVYWYRQLPEEGLKFMVYLQKENIIDESGMPKERFSAEFPKEGPSILRIQQVVRGDSAAYFCASSPWGQGEETQYFGPGTRLLVL.

This chain links TRBV6-1 with TRBJ2-5, with 7 positions matching TRBD1. This CDR3 region has 13 residues. Germline values: CDR1 MNHNS, CDR2 SASEGT. The J segment lost 1 base and the V segment lost 6 bases, leaving 2 bases of the junction unmatched. In DNA form, the CDR3 reads TGTGCCAGCAGCGACAGGGTCCAAGAGACCCAGTACTTC. Its protein is CASSDRVQETQYF.